This T cell receptor (beta chain) was recorded in a study of blood T cell repertoires in COVID-19. Germline CDR1 and CDR2: GTSNPN and SVGIG (reference sequence). Trimming left V 2 bases short and J 2 bases short, with 9 bases between. The length of the CDR3 is 13 residues. Sequenced by immunoSEQ multiplex PCR; TCRdb stores in-frame clones only, minus some. The table lists a few hundred thousand clones, around 88% of them singletons. The sample comprised PBMCs or T cells enriched from blood (not recorded which). This sequence originates from a woman aged 50 to 60 with acute COVID-19. The rearrangement uses TRBV30 and TRBJ1-2; weak D call: TRBD1 (5 bases). The CDR3 loop reads CAWSYRSNYGYTF. Written as DNA, the CDR3 is TGTGCCTGGAGTTACAGGTCCAACTATGGCTACACCTTC.